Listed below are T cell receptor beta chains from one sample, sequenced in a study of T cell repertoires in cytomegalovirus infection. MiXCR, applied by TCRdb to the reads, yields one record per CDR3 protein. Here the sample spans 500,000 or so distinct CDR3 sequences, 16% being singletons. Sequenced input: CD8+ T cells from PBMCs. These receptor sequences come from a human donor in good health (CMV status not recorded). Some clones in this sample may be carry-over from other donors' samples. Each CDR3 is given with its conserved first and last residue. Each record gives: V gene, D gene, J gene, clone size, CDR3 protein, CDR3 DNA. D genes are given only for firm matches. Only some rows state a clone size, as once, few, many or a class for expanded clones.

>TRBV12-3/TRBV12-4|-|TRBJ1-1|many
CASSPRGREAFF
TGTGCCAGCAGTCCCCGAGGACGTGAAGCTTTCTTT
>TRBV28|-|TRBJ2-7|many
CASSFRGLPSYEQYF
TGTGCCAGCAGTTTTCGGGGCTTACCCTCCTACGAGCAGTACTTC
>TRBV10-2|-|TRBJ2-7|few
CASSGRTRYEQYF
TGCGCCAGCAGTGGGCGGACGAGGTACGAGCAGTACTTC
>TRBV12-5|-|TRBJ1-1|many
CASATFVPNTEAFF
TGTGCTAGTGCTACTTTCGTCCCGAACACTGAAGCTTTCTTT
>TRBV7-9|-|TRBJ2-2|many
CASSQAETSGELFF
TGTGCCAGCAGCCAGGCGGAAACTAGCGGGGAGCTGTTTTTT
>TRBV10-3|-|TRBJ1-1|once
CAISESRGNTEAFF
TGTGCCATCAGTGAGTCAAGGGGGAACACTGAAGCTTTCTTT
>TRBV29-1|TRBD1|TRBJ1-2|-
CSAGPGQSTYGYTF
TGCAGCGCCGGTCCGGGACAGAGTACCTATGGCTACACCTTC
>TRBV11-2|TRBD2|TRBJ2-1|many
CASSPQAGGGYNEQFF
TGTGCCAGCAGCCCCCAGGCGGGCGGGGGGTACAATGAGCAGTTCTTC
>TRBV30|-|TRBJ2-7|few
CAWSVTPGPWSYEQYF
TGTGCCTGGAGTGTTACCCCGGGTCCTTGGTCCTACGAGCAGTACTTC
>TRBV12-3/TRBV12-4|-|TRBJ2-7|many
CASSFWGPREQYF
TGTGCCAGCAGTTTCTGGGGCCCCAGAGAGCAGTACTTC
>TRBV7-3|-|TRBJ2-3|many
CASSLTGSTDTQYF
TGTGCCAGCAGCTTAACAGGATCCACAGATACGCAGTATTTT
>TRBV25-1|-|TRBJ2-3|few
CASSGFKADTQYF
TGTGCCAGCAGTGGATTCAAAGCAGATACGCAGTATTTT
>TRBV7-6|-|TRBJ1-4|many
CASSGAHFMNEKLFF
TGTGCCAGCAGCGGAGCTCACTTTATGAATGAAAAACTGTTTTTT
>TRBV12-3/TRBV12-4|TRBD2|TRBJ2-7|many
CASSLILAGPSYEQYF
TGTGCCAGCAGTTTAATACTAGCGGGACCCTCCTACGAGCAGTACTTC
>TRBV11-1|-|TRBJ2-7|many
CASSPYDGGRLREQYF
TGTGCCAGCAGCCCCTACGATGGGGGACGCTTACGAGAGCAGTACTTC
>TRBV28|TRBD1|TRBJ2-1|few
CASPPRQGSPNYNEQFF
TGTGCCAGCCCACCCCGACAGGGGTCGCCCAACTACAATGAGCAGTTCTTC
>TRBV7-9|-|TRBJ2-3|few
CASSFDGSTDTQYF
TGTGCCAGCAGCTTTGACGGGAGCACAGATACGCAGTATTTT
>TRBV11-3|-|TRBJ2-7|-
CASSLGVGEGRDEQYF
TGTGCCAGCAGCTTAGGAGTGGGGGAAGGAAGGGACGAGCAGTACTTC
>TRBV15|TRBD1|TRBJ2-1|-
CATSRETGQGEFF
TGTGCCACCAGCAGAGAAACCGGACAGGGTGAGTTCTTC
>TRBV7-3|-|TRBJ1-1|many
CASSLDSGNTEAFF
TGTGCCAGCAGCTTAGATAGCGGGAACACTGAAGCTTTCTTT
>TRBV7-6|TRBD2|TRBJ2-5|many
CASSLILAGEGKGTQYF
TGTGCCAGCAGCCTTATCCTAGCGGGAGAGGGGAAGGGGACCCAGTACTTC
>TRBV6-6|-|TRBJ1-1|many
CASKVSPNTEAFF
TGTGCCAGCAAGGTCTCCCCGAACACTGAAGCTTTCTTT
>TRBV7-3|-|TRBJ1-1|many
CASSSRAGEAFF
TGTGCCAGCAGTTCGCGGGCGGGTGAAGCTTTCTTT
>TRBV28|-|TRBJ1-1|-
CASSFSGRRDTEAFF
TGTGCCAGCAGTTTTTCAGGGAGGCGGGACACTGAAGCTTTCTTT
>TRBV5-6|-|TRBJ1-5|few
CASSLLRQGNQPQHF
TGTGCCAGCAGCTTGCTCAGACAGGGCAATCAGCCCCAGCATTTT
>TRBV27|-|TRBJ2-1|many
CASSPSLISPGNEQFF
TGTGCCAGCAGCCCTTCCTTGATATCACCTGGAAATGAGCAGTTCTTC
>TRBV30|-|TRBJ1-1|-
CAWSVGGEGRNTEAFF
TGTGCCTGGAGTGTGGGTGGGGAAGGGAGGAACACTGAAGCTTTCTTT
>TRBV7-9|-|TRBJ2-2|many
CASSSRGKGLQTGELFF
TGTGCCAGCAGCTCCAGGGGTAAGGGGCTACAGACCGGGGAGCTGTTTTTT
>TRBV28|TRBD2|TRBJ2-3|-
CASSLWPVVGTSGSTDTQYF
TGTGCCAGCAGTTTATGGCCCGTAGTGGGGACTAGCGGGAGTACAGATACGCAGTATTTT
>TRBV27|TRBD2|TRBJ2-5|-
CASSRLAGTETQYF
TGTGCCAGCAGTCGATTAGCGGGTACAGAGACCCAGTACTTC
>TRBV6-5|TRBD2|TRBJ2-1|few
CASKSSGRIHEQFF
TGTGCCAGCAAATCAAGCGGGAGGATTCATGAGCAGTTCTTC
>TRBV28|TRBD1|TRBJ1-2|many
CASRGKWDRSTNYGYTF
TGTGCCAGCAGGGGTAAATGGGACAGGTCCACCAACTATGGCTACACCTTC
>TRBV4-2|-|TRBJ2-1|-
CASSQPADNEQFF
TGTGCCAGCAGCCAACCTGCCGACAATGAGCAGTTCTTC
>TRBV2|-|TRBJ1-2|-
CATLGSLYGYTF
TGTGCCACCCTTGGAAGCTTGTATGGCTACACCTTC
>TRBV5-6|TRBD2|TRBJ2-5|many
CASSLISGRAGETQYF
TGTGCCAGCAGCTTGATTAGCGGGAGGGCGGGAGAGACCCAGTACTTC
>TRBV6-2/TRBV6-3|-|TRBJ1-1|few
CASSARAVEAFF
TGTGCCAGCAGTGCTCGGGCGGTTGAAGCTTTCTTT
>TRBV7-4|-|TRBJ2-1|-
CASSWTRDEQFF
TGTGCCAGCAGCTGGACGCGGGATGAGCAGTTCTTC
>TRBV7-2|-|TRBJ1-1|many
CASSLGPPRNTEAFF
TGTGCCAGCAGCTTAGGACCCCCCAGGAACACTGAAGCTTTCTTT
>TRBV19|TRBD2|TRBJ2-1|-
CASSTGLAGQQFF
TGTGCCAGTAGTACTGGACTAGCGGGGCAGCAGTTCTTC
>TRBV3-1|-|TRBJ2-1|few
CASSQDRGGGRINEQFF
TGTGCCAGCAGCCAAGATAGGGGGGGCGGTCGTATAAATGAGCAGTTCTTC
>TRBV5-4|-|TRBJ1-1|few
CATGLNTEAFF
TGTGCCACTGGTTTGAACACTGAAGCTTTCTTT
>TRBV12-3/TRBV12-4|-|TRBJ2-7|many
CAIRDNSYEQYF
TGTGCCATCCGGGACAATTCCTACGAGCAGTACTTC
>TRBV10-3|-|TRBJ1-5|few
CATVDGSNQPQHF
TGTGCCACCGTGGACGGTAGCAATCAGCCCCAGCATTTT
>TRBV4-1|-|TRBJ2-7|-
CASSQDSGSTYEQYF
TGCGCCAGCAGCCAAGATTCGGGGTCCACCTACGAGCAGTACTTC
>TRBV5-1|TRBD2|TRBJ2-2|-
CASSLVLAGDGYTGELFF
TGCGCCAGCAGCTTGGTACTAGCGGGAGATGGGTACACCGGGGAGCTGTTTTTT
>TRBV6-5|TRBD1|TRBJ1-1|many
CASSYTGTENTEAFF
TGTGCCAGCAGTTACACCGGGACAGAGAACACTGAAGCTTTCTTT
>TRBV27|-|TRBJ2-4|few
CASSLRGANIQYF
TGTGCCAGCAGTTTGCGCGGGGCAAACATTCAGTACTTC
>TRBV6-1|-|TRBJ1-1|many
CASSWTIDTEAFF
TGTGCCAGCAGTTGGACTATAGACACTGAAGCTTTCTTT
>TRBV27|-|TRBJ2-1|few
CASSLSQDNEQFF
TGTGCCAGCAGTTTAAGTCAGGACAATGAGCAGTTCTTC
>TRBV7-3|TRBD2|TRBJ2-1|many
CASSLMGTSNEQFF
TGTGCCAGCAGCTTAATGGGGACTAGTAATGAGCAGTTCTTC
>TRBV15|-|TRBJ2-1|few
CATSTRGKNEQFF
TGTGCCACCAGCACGAGGGGCAAAAATGAGCAGTTCTTC
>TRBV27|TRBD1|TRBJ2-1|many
CASSPRQGSNNEQFF
TGTGCCAGCAGCCCCCGACAGGGTTCGAACAATGAGCAGTTCTTC
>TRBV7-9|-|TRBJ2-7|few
CASSLYLSYEQYF
TGTGCCAGCAGCTTATACCTCTCCTACGAGCAGTACTTC